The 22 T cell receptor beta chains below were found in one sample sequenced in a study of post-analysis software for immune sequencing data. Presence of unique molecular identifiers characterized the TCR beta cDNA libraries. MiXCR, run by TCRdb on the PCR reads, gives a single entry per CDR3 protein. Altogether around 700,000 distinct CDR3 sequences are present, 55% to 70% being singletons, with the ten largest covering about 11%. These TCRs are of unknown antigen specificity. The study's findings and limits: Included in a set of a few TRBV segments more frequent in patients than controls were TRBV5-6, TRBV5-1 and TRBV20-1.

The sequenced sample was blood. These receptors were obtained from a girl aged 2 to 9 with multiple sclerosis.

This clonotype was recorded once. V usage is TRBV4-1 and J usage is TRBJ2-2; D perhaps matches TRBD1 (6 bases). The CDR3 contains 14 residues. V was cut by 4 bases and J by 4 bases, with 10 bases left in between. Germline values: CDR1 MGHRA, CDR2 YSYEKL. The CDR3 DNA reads TGCGCCAGCAGCCCGCAGGGGACCACCGGGGAGCTGTTTTTT. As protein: CASSPQGTTGELFF.

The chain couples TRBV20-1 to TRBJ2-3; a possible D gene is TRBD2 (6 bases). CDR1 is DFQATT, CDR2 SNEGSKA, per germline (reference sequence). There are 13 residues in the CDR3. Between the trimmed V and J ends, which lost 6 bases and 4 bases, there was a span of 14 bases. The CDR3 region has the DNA TGCAGTGCACTCAGGGAGGTGGCAGATACGCAGTATTTT. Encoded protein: CSALREVADTQYF.

The chain's CDR3 is CASSLRAGGWYNEQFF. CDR3 coding DNA: TGTGCCAGCAGCTTGAGGGCGGGAGGGTGGTACAATGAGCAGTTCTTC. This rearrangement joins TRBV11-2 to TRBJ2-1, with 9 bases that match TRBD2. This CDR3 is 16 amino acids long. J was trimmed by 4 bases and V by 3 bases; bases with no gene match: 7. Germline V gives CDR1 SGHAT, CDR2 FQNNGV. The entire variable domain, with the rest obtained from reference TRBV11-2 and TRBJ2-1, is as follows: EAGVAQSPRYKIIEKRQSVAFWCNPISGHATLYWYQQILGQGPKLLIQFQNNGVVDDSQLPKDRFSAERLKGVDSTLKIQPAKLEDSAVYLCASSLRAGGWYNEQFFGPGTRLTVL.

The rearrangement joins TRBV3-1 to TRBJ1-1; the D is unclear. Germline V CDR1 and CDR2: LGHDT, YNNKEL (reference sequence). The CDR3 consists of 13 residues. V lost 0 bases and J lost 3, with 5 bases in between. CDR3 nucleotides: TGTGCCAGCAGCCAAGATGACTACACTGAAGCTTTCTTT. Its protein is CASSQDDYTEAFF.

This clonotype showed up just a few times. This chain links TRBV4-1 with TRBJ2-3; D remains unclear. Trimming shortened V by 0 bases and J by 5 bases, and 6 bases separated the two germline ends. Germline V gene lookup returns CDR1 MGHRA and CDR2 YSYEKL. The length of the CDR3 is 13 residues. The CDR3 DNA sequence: TGCGCCAGCAGCCAAGACATCGGAGATACGCAGTATTTT. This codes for CASSQDIGDTQYF.

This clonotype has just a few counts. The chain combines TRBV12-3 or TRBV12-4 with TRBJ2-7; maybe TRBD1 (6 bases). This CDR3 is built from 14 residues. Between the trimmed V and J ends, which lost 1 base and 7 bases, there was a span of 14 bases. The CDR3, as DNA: TGTGCCAGCAGTTTAGGGGGCAGGGGCTTGGAGCAGTACTTC. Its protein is CASSLGGRGLEQYF.

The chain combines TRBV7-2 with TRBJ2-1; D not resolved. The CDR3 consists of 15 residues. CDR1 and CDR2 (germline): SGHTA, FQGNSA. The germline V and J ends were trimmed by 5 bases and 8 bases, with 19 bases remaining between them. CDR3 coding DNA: TGTGCCAGCAGCCACTGGACGGAGAGACCGCATGAGCAGTTCTTC. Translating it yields CASSHWTERPHEQFF.

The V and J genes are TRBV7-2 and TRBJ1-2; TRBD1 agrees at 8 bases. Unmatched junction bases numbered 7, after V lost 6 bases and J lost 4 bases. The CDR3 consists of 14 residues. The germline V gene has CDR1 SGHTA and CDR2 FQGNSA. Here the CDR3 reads CASRGQGSTYGYTF. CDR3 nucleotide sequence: TGTGCCAGCAGAGGACAGGGAAGTACCTATGGCTACACCTTC.

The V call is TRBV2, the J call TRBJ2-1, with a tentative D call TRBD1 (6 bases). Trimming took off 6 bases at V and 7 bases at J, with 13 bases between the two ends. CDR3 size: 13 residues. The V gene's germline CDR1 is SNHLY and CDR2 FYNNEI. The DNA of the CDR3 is TGTGCCAGCAGCTCAGGACAGACGAATGAGCAGTTCTTC. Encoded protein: CASSSGQTNEQFF.

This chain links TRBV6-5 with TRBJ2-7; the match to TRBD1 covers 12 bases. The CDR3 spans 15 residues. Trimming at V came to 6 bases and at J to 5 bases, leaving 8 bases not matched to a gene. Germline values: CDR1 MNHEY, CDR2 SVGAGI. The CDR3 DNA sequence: TGTGCCAGCAGCTGGACCGGGACAGGGGGCAACGAGCAGTACTTC. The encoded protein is CASSWTGTGGNEQYF.

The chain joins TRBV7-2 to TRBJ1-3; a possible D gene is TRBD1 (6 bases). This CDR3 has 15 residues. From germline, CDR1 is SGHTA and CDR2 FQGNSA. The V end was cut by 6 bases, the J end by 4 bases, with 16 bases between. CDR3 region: CASSVTGWGGNTIYF. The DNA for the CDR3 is TGTGCCAGCAGTGTCACAGGGTGGGGCGGAAACACCATATATTTT.

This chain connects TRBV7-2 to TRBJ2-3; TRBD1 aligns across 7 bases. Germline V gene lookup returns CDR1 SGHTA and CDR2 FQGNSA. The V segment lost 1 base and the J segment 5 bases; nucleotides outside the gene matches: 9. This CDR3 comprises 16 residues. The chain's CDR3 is CASSLVVTGNQDTQYF. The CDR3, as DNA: TGTGCCAGCAGCTTAGTAGTGACAGGGAATCAAGATACGCAGTATTTT.

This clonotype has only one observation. The CDR3 protein is CETAGRGYNEQFF. In nucleotides, the CDR3 is TGTGAAACAGCGGGGAGGGGGTACAATGAGCAGTTCTTC. The gene calls are TRBV7-9 and TRBJ2-1, with TRBD2 as a possible D gene (7 bases). The CDR3 is 13 amino acids. Germline assignment: CDR1 SEHNR and CDR2 FQNEAQ (reference sequence).

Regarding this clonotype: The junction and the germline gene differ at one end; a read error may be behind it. CDR3 in amino acids: CASSLSEGADAQYF. The CDR3 DNA is TGTGCCAGCAGTTTGTCGGAAGGGGCAGATGCGCAGTATTTT. The chain couples TRBV27 to TRBJ2-3; a possible D gene is TRBD1 (5 bases). CDR1 is MNHEY, CDR2 SMNVEV, per germline (reference sequence). The CDR3 extends over 14 amino acids.

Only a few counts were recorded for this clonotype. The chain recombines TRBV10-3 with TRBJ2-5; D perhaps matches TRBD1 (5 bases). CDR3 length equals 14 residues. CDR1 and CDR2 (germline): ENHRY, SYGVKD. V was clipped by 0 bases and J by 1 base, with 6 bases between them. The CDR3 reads CAISESDSQETQYF. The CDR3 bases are TGTGCCATCAGTGAGTCTGACAGCCAAGAGACCCAGTACTTC.

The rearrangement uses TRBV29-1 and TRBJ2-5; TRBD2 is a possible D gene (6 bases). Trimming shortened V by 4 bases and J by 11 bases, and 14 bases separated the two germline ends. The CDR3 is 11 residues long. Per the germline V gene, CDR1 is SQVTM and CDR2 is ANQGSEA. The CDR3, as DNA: TGCAGCGTTGGGACCCCGGGGGAGCAGTACTTC. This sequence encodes CSVGTPGEQYF.

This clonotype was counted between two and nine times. This chain's CDR3 is CASSSGQGTYEQYF. Written as DNA, the CDR3 is TGTGCCAGCAGCTCGGGACAGGGAACCTACGAGCAGTACTTC. This chain connects TRBV7-3 to TRBJ2-7; 9 positions agree with TRBD1. V trimming: 4 bases; J trimming: 2 bases; junction bases outside the gene matches: 3. CDR1 is SGHTA, CDR2 FQGTGA, per germline. The CDR3 extends over 14 amino acids.

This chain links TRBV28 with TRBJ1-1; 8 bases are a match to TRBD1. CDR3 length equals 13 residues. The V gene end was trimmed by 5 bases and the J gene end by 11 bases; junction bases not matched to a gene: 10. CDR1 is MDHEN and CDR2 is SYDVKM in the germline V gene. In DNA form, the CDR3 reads TGTGCCAGCAGTCCCCCGGACAGGGAGGACGCTTTCTTT. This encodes CASSPPDREDAFF. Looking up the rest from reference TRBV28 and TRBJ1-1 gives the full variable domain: DVKVTQSSRYLVKRTGEKVFLECVQDMDHENMFWYRQDPGLGLRLIYFSYDVKMKEKGDIPEGYSVSREKKERFSLILESASTNQTSMYLCASSPPDREDAFFGQGTRLTVV.

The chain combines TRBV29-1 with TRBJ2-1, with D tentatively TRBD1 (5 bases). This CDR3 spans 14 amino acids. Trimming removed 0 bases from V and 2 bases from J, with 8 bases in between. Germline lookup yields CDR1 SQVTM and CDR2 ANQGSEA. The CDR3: CSVEEETAYNEQFF. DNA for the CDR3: TGCAGCGTTGAAGAAGAGACAGCCTACAATGAGCAGTTCTTC.

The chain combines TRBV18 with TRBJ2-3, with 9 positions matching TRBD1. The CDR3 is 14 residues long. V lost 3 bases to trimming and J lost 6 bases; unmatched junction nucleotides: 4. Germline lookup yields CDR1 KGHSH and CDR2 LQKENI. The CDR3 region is CASSPYRGPDTQYF. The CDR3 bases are TGTGCCAGCTCACCCTACAGGGGGCCGGATACGCAGTATTTT. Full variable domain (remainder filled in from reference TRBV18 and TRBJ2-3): NAGVMQNPRHLVRRRGQEARLRCSPMKGHSHVYWYRQLPEEGLKFMVYLQKENIIDESGMPKERFSAEFPKEGPSILRIQQVVRGDSAAYFCASSPYRGPDTQYFGPGTRLTVL.

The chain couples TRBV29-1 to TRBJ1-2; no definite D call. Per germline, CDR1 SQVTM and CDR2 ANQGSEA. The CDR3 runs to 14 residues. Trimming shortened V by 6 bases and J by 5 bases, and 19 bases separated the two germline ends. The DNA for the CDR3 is TGCAGCGTCGCCCGACTTCCCCCGTCTTATGGCTACACCTTC. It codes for CSVARLPPSYGYTF.

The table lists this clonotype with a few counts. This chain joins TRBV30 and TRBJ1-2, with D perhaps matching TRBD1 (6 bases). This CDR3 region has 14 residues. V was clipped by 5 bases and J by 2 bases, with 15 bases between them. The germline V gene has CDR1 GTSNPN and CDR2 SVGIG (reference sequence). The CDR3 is CAWVWGGSNYGYTF. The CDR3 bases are TGTGCCTGGGTCTGGGGGGGCTCCAACTATGGCTACACCTTC.